This TCR beta chain was profiled in a study of regulatory T cells in long-lasting Graves disease. Study-level findings and limits: Newly diagnosed Graves' patients exceeded persistent ones in TCR diversity.

This clonotype was seen a handful of times. Its antigen is not known. Time point: newly diagnosed GD, antithyroid drugs for less than 3 months. Making the TCR library involved RNA that had been extracted from PBMCs. A volume of nine milliliters of peripheral blood was collected in EDTA tubes. The TCR beta library used iRepertoire HTBI primers with Arm-PCR amplification of CDR3. One entry per CDR3 protein, called by TCRdb with MiXCR from the multiplex PCR reads. The profile shows about 400,000 distinct CDR3 sequences, over 14% of them singletons. The sample also formed part of further work on T cells in Graves' hyperthyroidism and ophthalmopathy. This second study says: Researchers report that a 13 V-J model separated ophthalmopathy from stable hyperthyroidism.

This clonotype originated in a woman aged 40 to 50 with Graves disease. Sequences were derived from peripheral blood mononuclear cells (PBMCs), sampled at new diagnosis, from a patient treated with antithyroid drugs.

CDR3 protein: CASSLDRTLREQYF. The CDR3 region has the DNA TGTGCCAGCAGCTTAGATCGTACGCTCAGGGAGCAGTACTTC. The chain has TRBV11-3 and TRBJ2-7, with unresolved D. Germline V gene sequence: CDR1 SGHNT, CDR2 YENEEA. Trimming stripped 0 bases from V and 7 bases from J, with 13 bases between. The CDR3 sequence is 14 residues long.